This T cell receptor beta chain was sequenced in a study of T-cell memory formation after mild COVID-19. The wider study: Clusters were largely donor specific.

TCRdb fed the 5' RACE reads into MiXCR, producing one record per CDR3 protein. The data show under 550,000 distinct CDR3 sequences, with 15% to 20% seen just once and around a fifth held by the top ten. Study results and caveats: The pre-infection memory compartment contained some responding clones, suggesting cross-reactive memory joined.

This clonotype was counted a single time. Its antigen remains unknown. The material sequenced was PBMCs or a T cell subset sorted from them (not recorded which). This sequence was found in a man between 18 and 35 years old who had mild COVID-19 (a few samples of this study predate the infection). Cell type and time point are not known.

CDR3 amino acids: CASSLGGGNEKLFF. CDR3 nucleotides: TGTGCCAGCAGCTTGGGAGGAGGGAATGAAAAACTGTTTTTT. The rearrangement links TRBV5-4 to TRBJ1-4; no reliable D call. V dropped 0 bases and J dropped 5 bases, with 8 bases sitting between them. Germline CDR1 SGHNT, CDR2 YYREEE (reference sequence). The CDR3 has 14 residues.